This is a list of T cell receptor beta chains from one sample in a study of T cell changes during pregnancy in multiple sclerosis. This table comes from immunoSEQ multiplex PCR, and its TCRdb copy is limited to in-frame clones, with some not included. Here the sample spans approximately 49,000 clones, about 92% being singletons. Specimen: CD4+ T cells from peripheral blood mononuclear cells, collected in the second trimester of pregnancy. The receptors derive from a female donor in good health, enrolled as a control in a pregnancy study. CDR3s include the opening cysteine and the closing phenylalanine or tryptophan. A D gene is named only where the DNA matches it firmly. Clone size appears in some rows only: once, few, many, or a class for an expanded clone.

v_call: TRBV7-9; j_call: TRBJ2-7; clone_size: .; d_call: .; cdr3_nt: TGTGCCAGCAGCTTAGTTTCTAGAAACTCCTACGAGCAGTACTTC; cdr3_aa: CASSLVSRNSYEQYF
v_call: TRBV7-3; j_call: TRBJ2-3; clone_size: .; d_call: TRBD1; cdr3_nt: TGTGCCAGCAGTAGACCGGGACAGGGAGAGTATTTT; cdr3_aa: CASSRPGQGEYF
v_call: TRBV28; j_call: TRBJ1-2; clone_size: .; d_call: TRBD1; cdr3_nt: TGTGCCAGCAGTTTGGGACAGGAATACATCTACACCTTC; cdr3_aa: CASSLGQEYIYTF
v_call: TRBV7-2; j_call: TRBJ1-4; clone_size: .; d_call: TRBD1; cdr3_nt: TGTGCCAGCAAACCTGACAGGGCAAATGAAAAACTGTTTTTT; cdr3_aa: CASKPDRANEKLFF
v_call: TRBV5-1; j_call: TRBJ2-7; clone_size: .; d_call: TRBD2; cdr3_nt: TGCGCCAGCAGCCCCTTAGCGGGGGGGATCTACGAGCAGTACTTC; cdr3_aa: CASSPLAGGIYEQYF
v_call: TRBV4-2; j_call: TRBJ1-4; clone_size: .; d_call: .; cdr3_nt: TGTGCCAGCAGCCAAGTCGGGCCGGGGAATGAAAAACTGTTTTTT; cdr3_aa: CASSQVGPGNEKLFF
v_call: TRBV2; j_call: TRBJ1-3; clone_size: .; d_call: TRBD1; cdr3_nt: TGTGCCAGCAGTCGGGACAGGGCCCATGGAAACACCATATATTTT; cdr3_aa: CASSRDRAHGNTIYF
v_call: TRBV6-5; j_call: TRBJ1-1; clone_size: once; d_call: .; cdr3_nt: TGTGCCAGCAGTTTTCGGGGCACTGAAGCTTTCTTT; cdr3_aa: CASSFRGTEAFF
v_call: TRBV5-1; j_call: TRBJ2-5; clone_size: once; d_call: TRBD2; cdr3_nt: TGCGCCAGCAGCCTCGGGACTAGCGCCACACAAGAGACCCAGTACTTC; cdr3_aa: CASSLGTSATQETQYF
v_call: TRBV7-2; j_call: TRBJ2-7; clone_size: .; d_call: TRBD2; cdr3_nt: TGTGCCAGCAGCGTAACTAGCGGGGACTACGAGCAGTACTTC; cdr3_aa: CASSVTSGDYEQYF
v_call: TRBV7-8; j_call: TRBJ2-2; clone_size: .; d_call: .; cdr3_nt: TGTGCCAGCAGGCCGTACAGGAAAGCCACCGGGGAGCTGTTTTTT; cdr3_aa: CASRPYRKATGELFF
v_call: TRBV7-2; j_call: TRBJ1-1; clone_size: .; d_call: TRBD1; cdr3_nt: TGTGCCAGCAGCTTATTGGTCAGGGGGCTAGGGACTGAAGCTTTCTTT; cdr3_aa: CASSLLVRGLGTEAFF
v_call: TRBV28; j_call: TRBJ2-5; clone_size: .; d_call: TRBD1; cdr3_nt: TGTGCCAGCAGTTTACCTAGAAGGACAGGTGGGGAGACCCAGTACTTC; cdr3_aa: CASSLPRRTGGETQYF
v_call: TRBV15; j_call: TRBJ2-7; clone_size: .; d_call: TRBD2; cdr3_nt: TGTGCCACCTCCTGGACTAGCGGGAGTTGGATCGACGAGCAGTACTTC; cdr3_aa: CATSWTSGSWIDEQYF
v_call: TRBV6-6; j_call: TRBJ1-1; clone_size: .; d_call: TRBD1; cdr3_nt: TGTGCCAGCAGGGGACAGGGAGAGAACACTGAAGCTTTCTTT; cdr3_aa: CASRGQGENTEAFF
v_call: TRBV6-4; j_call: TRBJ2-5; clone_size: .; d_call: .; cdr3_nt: TGTGCCAGCAGTGACGGGACAACTGCTACACAAGAGACCCAGTACTTC; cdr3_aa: CASSDGTTATQETQYF
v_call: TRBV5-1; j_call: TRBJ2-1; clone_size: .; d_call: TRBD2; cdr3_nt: TGCGCCAGCAGCTTGCGCGGACTAGCGGGATATGAGCAGTTCTTC; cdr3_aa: CASSLRGLAGYEQFF
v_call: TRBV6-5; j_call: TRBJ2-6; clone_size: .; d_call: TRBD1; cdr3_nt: TGTGCCAGCAGTTACGAGGGGGCGGCCGTCCTGACTTTC; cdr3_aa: CASSYEGAAVLTF
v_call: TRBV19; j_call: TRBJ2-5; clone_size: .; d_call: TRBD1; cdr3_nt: TGTGCCAGTACCCCCCGGGACAGGGGATGGGAGACCCAGTACTTC; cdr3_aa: CASTPRDRGWETQYF
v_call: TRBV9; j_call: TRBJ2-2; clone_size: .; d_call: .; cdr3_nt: TGTGCCAGCAGCGTAGCTTTCGGGACGAACACCGGGGAGCTGTTTTTT; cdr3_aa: CASSVAFGTNTGELFF
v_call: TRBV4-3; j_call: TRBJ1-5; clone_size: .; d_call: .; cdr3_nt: TGCGCCAGCAGCCAAGAGTCAACAGGGAACAATCAGCCCCAGCATTTT; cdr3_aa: CASSQESTGNNQPQHF
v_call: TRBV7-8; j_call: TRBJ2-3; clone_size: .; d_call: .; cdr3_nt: TGTGCCAGCAGACGTAGCGGCGCCACAGATACGCAGTATTTT; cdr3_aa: CASRRSGATDTQYF
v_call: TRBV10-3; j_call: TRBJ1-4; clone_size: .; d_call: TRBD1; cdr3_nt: TGTGCCGTCTCCGGGACAGGGGATGAAAAACTGTTTTTT; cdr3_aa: CAVSGTGDEKLFF
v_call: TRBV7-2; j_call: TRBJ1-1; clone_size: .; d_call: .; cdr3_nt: TGTGCCAGCAGCTTAGACCCGGGTGGCACTGAAGCTTTCTTT; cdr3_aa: CASSLDPGGTEAFF
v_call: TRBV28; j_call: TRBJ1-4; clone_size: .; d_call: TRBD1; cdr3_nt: TGTGCCAGCAGTGCCTGGGGACAGGGGAATGAAAAACTGTTTTTT; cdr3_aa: CASSAWGQGNEKLFF
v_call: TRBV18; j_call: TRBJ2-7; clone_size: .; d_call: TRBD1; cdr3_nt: TGTGCCAGCTCTCCGGACAGGGGAAGCTCCTACGAGCAGTACTTC; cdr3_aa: CASSPDRGSSYEQYF
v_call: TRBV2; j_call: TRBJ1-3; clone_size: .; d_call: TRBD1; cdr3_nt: TGTGCCAGCAGTGAATCACAGGGGAGTGGAAACACCATATATTTT; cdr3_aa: CASSESQGSGNTIYF
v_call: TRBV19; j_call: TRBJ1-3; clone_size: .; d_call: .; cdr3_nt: TGTGCCAGTATCGAGATATACCGAACCGGTGGAAACACCATATATTTT; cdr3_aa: CASIEIYRTGGNTIYF
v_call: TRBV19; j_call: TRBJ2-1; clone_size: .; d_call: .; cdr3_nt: TGTGCCAGTAGTCAAAGTCCCTCCGGGACTCCCTACGAGCAGTTCTTC; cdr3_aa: CASSQSPSGTPYEQFF
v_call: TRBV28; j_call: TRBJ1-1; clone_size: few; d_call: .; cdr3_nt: TGTGCCAGCAGTTTAGTAAACATGAACACTGAAGCTTTCTTT; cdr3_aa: CASSLVNMNTEAFF
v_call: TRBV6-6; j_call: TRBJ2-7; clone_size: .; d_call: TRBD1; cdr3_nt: TGTGCCAGCAGAACCGGGACAGGGATATACGAGCAGTACTTC; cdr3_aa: CASRTGTGIYEQYF
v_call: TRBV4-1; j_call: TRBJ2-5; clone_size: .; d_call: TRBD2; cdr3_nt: TGCGCCAGCAGCCAAGTCGGGACTAGCGGTGAGACCCAGTACTTC; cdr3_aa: CASSQVGTSGETQYF
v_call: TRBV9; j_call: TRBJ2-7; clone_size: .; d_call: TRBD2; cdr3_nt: TGTGCCAGCAGCGTAGATTTGACTAGCGGGAGTAGGGAGCAGTACTTC; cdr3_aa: CASSVDLTSGSREQYF
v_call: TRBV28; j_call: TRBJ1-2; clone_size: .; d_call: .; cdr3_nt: TGTGCCAGCAGTATAGAATTTCCCACCTATGGCTACACCTTC; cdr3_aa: CASSIEFPTYGYTF
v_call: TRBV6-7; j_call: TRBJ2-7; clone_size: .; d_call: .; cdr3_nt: TGTGCCAGCAGTTTAGAGGATATCTCCTACGAGCAGTACTTC; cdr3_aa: CASSLEDISYEQYF
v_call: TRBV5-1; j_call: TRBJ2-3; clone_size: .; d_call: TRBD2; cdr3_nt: TGCGCCAGCAGCCGTCCCAAACCAGCGGGGGCCGACACAGATACGCAGTATTTT; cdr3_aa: CASSRPKPAGADTDTQYF
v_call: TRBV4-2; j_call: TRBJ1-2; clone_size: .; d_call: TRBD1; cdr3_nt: TGTGCCAGCAGCCCCGATAAGGGGGCAAACTATGGCTACACCTTC; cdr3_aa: CASSPDKGANYGYTF
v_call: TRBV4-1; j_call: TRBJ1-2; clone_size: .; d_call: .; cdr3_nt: TGCGCCAGCAGCCAAGATCTCGTGCCCGGGGGCTACACCTTC; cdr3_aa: CASSQDLVPGGYTF
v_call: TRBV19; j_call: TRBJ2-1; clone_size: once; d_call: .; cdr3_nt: TGTGCCAGTAGTACCCTAGCACACTACAATGAGCAGTTCTTC; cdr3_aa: CASSTLAHYNEQFF
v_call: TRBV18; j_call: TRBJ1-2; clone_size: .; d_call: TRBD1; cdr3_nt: TGTGCCAGCTCACCGACAGGGGGCTCCGATGGCTACACCTTC; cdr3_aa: CASSPTGGSDGYTF
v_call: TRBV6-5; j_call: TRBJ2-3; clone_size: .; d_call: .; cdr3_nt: TGTGCCAGCAGTTACTTGGGGGCTGATACGCAGTATTTT; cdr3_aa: CASSYLGADTQYF